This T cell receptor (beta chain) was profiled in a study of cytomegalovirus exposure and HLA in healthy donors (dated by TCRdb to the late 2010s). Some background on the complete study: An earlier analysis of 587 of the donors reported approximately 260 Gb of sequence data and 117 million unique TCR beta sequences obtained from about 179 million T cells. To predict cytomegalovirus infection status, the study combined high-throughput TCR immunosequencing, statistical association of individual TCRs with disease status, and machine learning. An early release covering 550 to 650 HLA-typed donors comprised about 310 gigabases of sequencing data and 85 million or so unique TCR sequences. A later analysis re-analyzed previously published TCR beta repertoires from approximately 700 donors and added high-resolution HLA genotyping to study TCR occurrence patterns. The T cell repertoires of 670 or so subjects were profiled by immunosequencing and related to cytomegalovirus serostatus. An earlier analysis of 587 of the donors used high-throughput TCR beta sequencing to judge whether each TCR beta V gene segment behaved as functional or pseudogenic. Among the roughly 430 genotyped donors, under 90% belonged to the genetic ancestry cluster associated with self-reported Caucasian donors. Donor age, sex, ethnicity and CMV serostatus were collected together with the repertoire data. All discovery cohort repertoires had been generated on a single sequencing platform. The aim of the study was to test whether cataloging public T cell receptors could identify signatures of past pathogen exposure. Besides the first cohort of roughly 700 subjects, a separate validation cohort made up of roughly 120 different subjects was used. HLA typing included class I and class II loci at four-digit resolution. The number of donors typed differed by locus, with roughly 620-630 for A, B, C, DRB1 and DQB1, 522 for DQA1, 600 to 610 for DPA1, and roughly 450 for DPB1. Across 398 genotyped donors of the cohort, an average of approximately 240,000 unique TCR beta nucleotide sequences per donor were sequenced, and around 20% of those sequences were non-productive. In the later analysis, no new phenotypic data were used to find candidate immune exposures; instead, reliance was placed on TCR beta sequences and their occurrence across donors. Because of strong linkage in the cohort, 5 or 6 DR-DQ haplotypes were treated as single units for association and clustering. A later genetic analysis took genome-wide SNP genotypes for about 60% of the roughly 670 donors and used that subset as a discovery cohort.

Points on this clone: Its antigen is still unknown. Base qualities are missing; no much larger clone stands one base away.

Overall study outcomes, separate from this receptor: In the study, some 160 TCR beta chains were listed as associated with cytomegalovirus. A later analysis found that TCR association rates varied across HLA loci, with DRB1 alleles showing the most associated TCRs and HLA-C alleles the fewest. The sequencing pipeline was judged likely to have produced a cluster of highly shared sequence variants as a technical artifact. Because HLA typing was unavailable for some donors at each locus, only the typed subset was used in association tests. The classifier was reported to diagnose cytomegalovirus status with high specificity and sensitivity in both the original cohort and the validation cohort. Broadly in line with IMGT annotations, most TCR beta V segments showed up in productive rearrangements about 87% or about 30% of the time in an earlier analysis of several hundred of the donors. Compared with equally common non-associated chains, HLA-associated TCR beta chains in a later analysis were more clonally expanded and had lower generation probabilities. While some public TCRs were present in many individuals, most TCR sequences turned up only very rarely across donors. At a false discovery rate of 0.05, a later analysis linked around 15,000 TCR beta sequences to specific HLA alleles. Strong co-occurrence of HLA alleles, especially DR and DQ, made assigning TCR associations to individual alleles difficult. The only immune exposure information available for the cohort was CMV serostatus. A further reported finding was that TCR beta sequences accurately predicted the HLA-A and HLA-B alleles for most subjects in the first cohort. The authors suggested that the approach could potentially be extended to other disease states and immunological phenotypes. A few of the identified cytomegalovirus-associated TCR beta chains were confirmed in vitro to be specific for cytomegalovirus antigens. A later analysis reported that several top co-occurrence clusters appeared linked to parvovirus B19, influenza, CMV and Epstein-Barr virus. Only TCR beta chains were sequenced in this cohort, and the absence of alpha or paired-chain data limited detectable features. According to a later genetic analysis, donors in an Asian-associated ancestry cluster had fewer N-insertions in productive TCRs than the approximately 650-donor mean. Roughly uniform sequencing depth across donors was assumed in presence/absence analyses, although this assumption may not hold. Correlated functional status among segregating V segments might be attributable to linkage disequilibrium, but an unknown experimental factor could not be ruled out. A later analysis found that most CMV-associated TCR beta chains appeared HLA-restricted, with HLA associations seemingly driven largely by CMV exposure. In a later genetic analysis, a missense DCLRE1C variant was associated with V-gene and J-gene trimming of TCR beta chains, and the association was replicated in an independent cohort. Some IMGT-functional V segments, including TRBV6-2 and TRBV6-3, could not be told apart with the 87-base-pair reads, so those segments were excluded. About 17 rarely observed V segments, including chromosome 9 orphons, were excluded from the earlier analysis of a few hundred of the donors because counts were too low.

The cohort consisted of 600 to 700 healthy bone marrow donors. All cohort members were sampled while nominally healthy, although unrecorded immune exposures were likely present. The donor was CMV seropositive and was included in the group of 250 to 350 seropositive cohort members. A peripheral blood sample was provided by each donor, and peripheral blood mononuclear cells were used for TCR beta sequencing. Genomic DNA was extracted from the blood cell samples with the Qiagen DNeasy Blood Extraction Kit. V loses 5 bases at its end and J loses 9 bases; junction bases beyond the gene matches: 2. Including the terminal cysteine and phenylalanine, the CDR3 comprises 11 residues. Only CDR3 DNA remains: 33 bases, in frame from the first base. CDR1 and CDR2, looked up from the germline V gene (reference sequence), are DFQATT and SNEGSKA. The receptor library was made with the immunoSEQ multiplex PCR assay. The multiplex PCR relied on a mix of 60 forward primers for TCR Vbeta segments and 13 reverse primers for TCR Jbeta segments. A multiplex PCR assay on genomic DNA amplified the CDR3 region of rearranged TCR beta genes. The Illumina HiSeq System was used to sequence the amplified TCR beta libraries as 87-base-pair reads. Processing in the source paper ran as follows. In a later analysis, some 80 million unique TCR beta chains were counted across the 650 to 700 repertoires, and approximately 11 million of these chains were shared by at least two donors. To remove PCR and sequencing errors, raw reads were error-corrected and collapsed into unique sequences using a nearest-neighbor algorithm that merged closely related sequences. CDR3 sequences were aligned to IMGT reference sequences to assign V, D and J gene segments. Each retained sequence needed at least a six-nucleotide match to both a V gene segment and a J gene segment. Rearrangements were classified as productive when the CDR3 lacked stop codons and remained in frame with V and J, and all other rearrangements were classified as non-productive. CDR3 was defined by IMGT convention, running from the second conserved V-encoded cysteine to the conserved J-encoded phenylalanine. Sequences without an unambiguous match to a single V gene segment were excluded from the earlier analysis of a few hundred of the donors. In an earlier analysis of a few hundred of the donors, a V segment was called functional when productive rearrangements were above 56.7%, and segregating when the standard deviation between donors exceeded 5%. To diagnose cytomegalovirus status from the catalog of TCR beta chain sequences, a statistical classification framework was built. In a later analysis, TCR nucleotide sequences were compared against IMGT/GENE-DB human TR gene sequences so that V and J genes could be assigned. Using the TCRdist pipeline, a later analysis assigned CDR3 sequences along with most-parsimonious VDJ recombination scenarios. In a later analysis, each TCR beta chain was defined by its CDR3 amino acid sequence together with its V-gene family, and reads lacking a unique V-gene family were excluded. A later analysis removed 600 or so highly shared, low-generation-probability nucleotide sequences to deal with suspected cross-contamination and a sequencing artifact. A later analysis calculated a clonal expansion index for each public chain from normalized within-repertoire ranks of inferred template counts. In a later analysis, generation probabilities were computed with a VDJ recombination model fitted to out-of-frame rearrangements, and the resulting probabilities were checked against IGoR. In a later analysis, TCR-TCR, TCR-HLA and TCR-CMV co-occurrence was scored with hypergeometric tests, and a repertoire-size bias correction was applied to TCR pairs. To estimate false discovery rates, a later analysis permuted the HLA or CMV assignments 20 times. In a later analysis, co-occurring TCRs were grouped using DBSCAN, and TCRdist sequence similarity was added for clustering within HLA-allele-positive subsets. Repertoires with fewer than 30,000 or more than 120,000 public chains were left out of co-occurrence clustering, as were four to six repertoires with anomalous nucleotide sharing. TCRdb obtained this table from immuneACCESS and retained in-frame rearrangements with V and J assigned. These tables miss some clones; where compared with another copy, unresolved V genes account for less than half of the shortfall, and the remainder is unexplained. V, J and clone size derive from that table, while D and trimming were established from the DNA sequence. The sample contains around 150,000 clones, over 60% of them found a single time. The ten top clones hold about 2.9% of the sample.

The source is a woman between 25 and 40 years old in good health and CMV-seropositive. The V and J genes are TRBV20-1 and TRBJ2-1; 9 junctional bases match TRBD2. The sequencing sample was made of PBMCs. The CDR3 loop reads CSAERGVEQFF. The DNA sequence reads TGCAGTGCTGAGCGGGGGGTTGAGCAGTTCTTC.